This record covers a single TCR beta chain. This clonotype came up a few times. Its antigen remains unidentified. No much larger clone is present one base from it, and per-base qualities are unavailable. Instrument used: Illumina HiSeq 2500. Quantitative 5'-RACE with molecular barcodes was the method used to prepare the TCR beta libraries. The paper's data handling went like this. To identify disease-linked TCR variants, a new computational method was used, one built on a probabilistic model of VDJ rearrangement. TCRdb trimmed public reads at Q25 via fastp, called clones via MiXCR and kept in-frame beta chains. Identical CDR3 protein sequences are pooled into one entry, listed with their most common genes and DNA. These V and J calls are TCRdb output, not the study's own analysis. Within this sample are 250,000 to 400,000 distinct CDR3 sequences, with under 14% of them counted one time only. The top ten constitute roughly a tenth of the sample.

CDR1 is given as SQVTM and CDR2 as ANQGSEA, both from the germline V gene. The CDR3 starts with the cysteine, ends with the phenylalanine, and has 14 residues. Only the CDR3 DNA is retained, 42 bases long and in frame from the first base. Trimming costs V 6 bases and J 5 bases, and their ends lie 18 bases apart. The data were obtained in a study of CD8 T cells in ankylosing spondylitis (dated by TCRdb to about 2017). The study in broad terms: T cell receptor beta repertoires were profiled in healthy donors and ankylosing spondylitis patients so that disease-linked TCR variants could be found. The full study cohort comprised 25 ankylosing spondylitis patients and approximately 100 healthy donors. Peripheral blood was sampled, and synovial fluid was also collected from ankylosing spondylitis patients. Summary of the overall study and its limitations: Some motif variants had previously been reported in the synovial fluid and blood of reactive arthritis patients, which suggests shared mechanisms of disease initiation. The disease-linked clones were reported as significantly enriched in matched synovial fluid samples from ankylosing spondylitis patients. Blood from ankylosing spondylitis patients appeared to be characterized by a TCR beta motif made up of about 8 highly homologous amino acid variants. The disease-linked clones showed a CD8+ phenotype and occurred at relatively low frequencies in peripheral blood.

The sequence was collected from a female donor with ankylosing spondylitis or in good health (not recorded which). Input material: blood, either unsorted or a sorted T cell fraction (not recorded which). The chain employs TRBV29-1 and TRBJ2-3, and possibly TRBD2, on 6 matching bases. The DNA is as follows: TGCAGCGTACGACTAGATGGGGCGGGAGATACGCAGTATTTT. It translates as CSVRLDGAGDTQYF.